Below, 21 T cell receptor beta chains from the same sample are listed, as sequenced in a study of blood T cell repertoires in COVID-19. Data came from immunoSEQ multiplex PCR; TCRdb stores just in-frame clones and leaves some out. The sample consists of under 200,000 clones, approximately 92% of them appearing once. Sequencing used peripheral blood. All receptors derive from a man aged 45 to 65 with acute or convalescent COVID-19.

This CDR3 is CSVEEPGTGYYGYTF. CDR3 in DNA: TGCAGCGTTGAAGAACCGGGGACAGGCTACTATGGCTACACCTTC. V is TRBV29-1 and J is TRBJ1-2, with 8 bases fitting TRBD1. This CDR3 has 15 residues. Germline CDR1 and CDR2: SQVTM and ANQGSEA. J was trimmed by 3 bases and V by 0 bases; bases with no gene match: 6.

V is TRBV12-3 or TRBV12-4 and J is TRBJ1-2, with a possible D match to TRBD1 (6 bases). V was trimmed by 6 bases and J by 2 bases, leaving 10 bases between them. There are 13 residues in the CDR3. Written as DNA, the CDR3 is TGTGCCAGCAGAAGGACAGACAACTATGGCTACACCTTC. Protein: CASRRTDNYGYTF.

The V and J genes are TRBV6-6 and TRBJ2-1; 8 nucleotides match TRBD2. The CDR3 runs 15 residues. The V and J ends lost 1 base and 9 bases, in that order; junction bases with no gene match: 8. Germline lookup yields CDR1 MNHNY and CDR2 SVGAGI (reference sequence). The CDR3 nucleotides read TGTGCCAGCAGTTACTTGACGGGAGGGCCTGGTGAGCAGTTCTTC. This translates into CASSYLTGGPGEQFF.

The chain has TRBV7-8 and TRBJ2-5; 7 bases are a match to TRBD1. The CDR3 runs to 14 residues. V lost 4 bases, J lost 5 bases, and 7 bases stayed unmatched. CDR1 and CDR2 from the germline V gene are SGHVS and FQNEAQ. CDR3 bases: TGTGCCAGCAGCTCCCCCCACAGGGGCGAGACCCAGTACTTC. Protein product: CASSSPHRGETQYF.

V is TRBV15 and J is TRBJ2-3, with 10 nucleotides matching TRBD2. The V segment lost 0 bases and the J segment 4 bases; nucleotides outside the gene matches: 4. CDR1 is LNHNV and CDR2 is YYDKDF in the germline V gene (reference sequence). This CDR3 is built from 16 residues. The CDR3 reads CATSREISGGSDTQYF. The CDR3 coding sequence is TGTGCCACCAGCAGAGAGATTAGCGGGGGGTCAGATACGCAGTATTTT.

The chain links TRBV6-1 to TRBJ2-1; 15 positions agree with TRBD2. The CDR3 is 20 residues long. Germline trimming cut 3 bases from V and 2 bases from J; bases unmatched to any gene: 11. Germline V gene data show CDR1 as MNHNS and CDR2 as SASEGT. The CDR3 DNA follows: TGTGCCAGCAGTGAGCCGGGACTAGCGGGGGGTCCTGGGACCTACAATGAGCAGTTCTTC. It encodes CASSEPGLAGGPGTYNEQFF.

The V call is TRBV19, the J call TRBJ1-1; TRBD1 is a possible D gene (5 bases). The CDR3 is made up of 16 amino acids. Per the germline V gene, CDR1 is LNHDA and CDR2 is SQIVND (reference sequence). The V and J ends lost 4 bases and 0 bases respectively, with 15 bases between them. In DNA form, the CDR3 reads TGTGCCAGTAGTAACAGACAGATTGGGATGAACACTGAAGCTTTCTTT. Residues: CASSNRQIGMNTEAFF.

The rearrangement uses TRBV4-2 and TRBJ2-2, with TRBD2 identical over 12 bases. With 4 bases clipped from V and 6 bases from J, the junction kept 9 bases outside the gene matches. Germline CDR1 reads LGHNA; CDR2 reads YNFKEQ. This CDR3 region has 17 residues. CDR3 DNA: TGTGCCAGCAGCCCCCACAAGCTAGCGGGGGGGCCCGGGGAGCTGTTTTTT. Protein sequence: CASSPHKLAGGPGELFF.

This chain joins TRBV6-2 or TRBV6-3 and TRBJ2-7, with D possibly matching TRBD2 (5 bases). CDR1 is MNHEY and CDR2 is SVGEGT in the germline V gene. This CDR3 comprises 14 residues. V lost 2 bases and J lost 4, with 12 bases in between. CDR3 residues: CASSYEGRNYEQYV. The CDR3 DNA reads TGTGCCAGCAGTTACGAGGGCAGAAATTACGAGCAGTACGTC.

This sequence joins TRBV28 and TRBJ1-6, with D maybe TRBD1 (6 bases). V was cut by 5 bases and J by 8 bases, with 22 bases left in between. Germline assignment: CDR1 MDHEN and CDR2 SYDVKM. The CDR3 consists of 17 residues. The DNA of the CDR3 is TGTGCCAGCAGTCCATACAACCCGATAGAGGGGGATTCACCCCTCCACTTT. Its translation: CASSPYNPIEGDSPLHF.

The rearrangement joins TRBV27 to TRBJ2-1; 13 bases are a match to TRBD2. Germline V gives CDR1 MNHEY, CDR2 SMNVEV (reference sequence). The CDR3 has 15 residues. V dropped 6 bases and J dropped 9; count of bases not matched to a gene: 8. Written as DNA, the CDR3 is TGTGCCAGCAGCTTACCGGGACTAGCGGGGAGTGAGCAGTTCTTC. This gives the protein CASSLPGLAGSEQFF.

V and J are TRBV19 and TRBJ2-4; D uncertain. The ends were cut back, 3 bases at V and 2 bases at J, with 17 bases in the middle. Germline-derived CDR1 and CDR2 are LNHDA and SQIVND (reference sequence). There are 17 residues in the CDR3. Written as DNA, the CDR3 is TGTGCCAGTAGTATCGTTCCTGACCCGGAGACCAAAAACATTCAGTACTTC. As protein: CASSIVPDPETKNIQYF. Supplemented by reference TRBV19 and TRBJ2-4, the full variable domain reads DGGITQSPKYLFRKEGQNVTLSCEQNLNHDAMYWYRQDPGQGLRLIYYSQIVNDFQKGDIAEGYSVSREKKESFPLTVTSAQKNPTAFYLCASSIVPDPETKNIQYFGAGTRLSVL.

The V call is TRBV7-6, the J call TRBJ2-1, with D maybe TRBD2 (5 bases). The length of the CDR3 is 13 residues. Germline V gene sequence: CDR1 SGHVS, CDR2 FNYEAQ. Trimming removed 2 bases at V and 5 bases at J, with 7 bases between. CDR3 sequence (DNA): TGTGCCAGCAGCTTACGGACTCACAATGAGCAGTTCTTC. The encoded protein is CASSLRTHNEQFF.

This clone showed up just once. This sequence joins TRBV28 and TRBJ1-4; 10 positions match TRBD1. CDR1 is MDHEN, CDR2 SYDVKM, per germline. The CDR3 loop spans 15 amino acids. The V segment lost 1 base and the J segment 6 bases; nucleotides outside the gene matches: 2. CDR3 loop: CASSLLTGGDEKLFF. The DNA of the CDR3 is TGTGCCAGCAGTTTATTGACAGGGGGCGATGAAAAACTGTTTTTT.

The chain joins TRBV7-8 to TRBJ2-1, with 9 bases fitting TRBD2. The CDR3 extends over 17 amino acids. V lost 4 bases and J lost 8; bases outside the gene matches: 15. The germline gives CDR1 SGHVS, CDR2 FQNEAQ. Written as DNA, the CDR3 is TGTGCCAGCAGCTCCATTCTTATTAGCGGGGGAGTTGATGAGCAGTTCTTC. Amino acids: CASSSILISGGVDEQFF.

The V and J genes are TRBV29-1 and TRBJ1-1, with a tentative D call TRBD1 (5 bases). The CDR3 loop spans 13 amino acids. V was pared by 7 bases and J by 3 bases, with 15 bases between. Germline V gives CDR1 SQVTM, CDR2 ANQGSEA. The DNA of the CDR3 is TGCAGCGCCGTGACGACAGAGTACACTGAAGCTTTCTTT. It encodes CSAVTTEYTEAFF.

This rearrangement joins TRBV7-9 to TRBJ2-7; possible D gene TRBD1, 5 bases. Trimming pared 7 bases from V and 1 base from J, leaving 11 bases between. In germline, CDR1 is SEHNR, CDR2 FQNEAQ (reference sequence). The CDR3 length is 13 residues. The CDR3 is CASTLSGSYEQYF. For the CDR3, the DNA is TGTGCCAGCACCCTTTCAGGGTCCTACGAGCAGTACTTC.

The chain uses TRBV27 and TRBJ1-2; 8 bases agree with TRBD1. The CDR3 runs 15 residues. From germline, CDR1 is MNHEY and CDR2 SMNVEV (reference sequence). The trim removed 10 bases at V and 0 bases at J, leaving 10 bases unmatched. As DNA, the CDR3 is TGTGCCACCACCTCATCCAGGGGGCCTAACTATGGCTACACCTTC. Encoded protein: CATTSSRGPNYGYTF.

This chain uses TRBV18 with TRBJ2-5; D unresolved. V shed 0 bases and J shed 2 bases, with 7 bases lying between them. The CDR3 totals 14 residues. Germline V lookup: CDR1 KGHSH, CDR2 LQKENI. Here the CDR3 reads CASSPPSQQETQYF. CDR3 nucleotides: TGTGCCAGCTCACCACCGTCACAGCAAGAGACCCAGTACTTC.

The chain couples TRBV4-1 to TRBJ2-3, with 9 positions matching TRBD1. Germline trimming cut 1 base from V and 5 bases from J; bases unmatched to any gene: 7. This CDR3 region has 16 residues. CDR1 and CDR2 (germline): MGHRA, YSYEKL. CDR3 nucleotides: TGCGCCAGCAGCCAAGGGGAACAGGGGGCTGTAGATACGCAGTATTTT. It yields the protein CASSQGEQGAVDTQYF.

The chain uses TRBV7-9 and TRBJ1-1; the match to TRBD1 covers 7 bases. V lost 5 bases to trimming and J lost 11 bases; unmatched junction nucleotides: 8. Germline CDR1 is SEHNR and CDR2 is FQNEAQ (reference sequence). The CDR3 contains 12 residues. Here the CDR3 reads CASSPTGTVAFF. CDR3 bases: TGTGCCAGCAGCCCCACAGGGACAGTGGCTTTCTTT.